The following is a T cell receptor beta chain sequence with its context. Its antigen is undetermined. The PCR used 60 Vbeta and 13 Jbeta primers. The repertoire was sequenced with immunoSEQ multiplex PCR; TCRdb's copy has only in-frame clones and lacks some. The profile covers around 90,000 clones, with roughly 67% appearing a single time and roughly 2.5% taken by the ten largest. These data belong to a study of cytomegalovirus exposure and HLA in healthy donors. Nominal health characterized the donors when sampled, though unrecorded immune exposures were likely. V shed 2 bases and J shed 11 bases, with 15 bases lying between them. The CDR3 covers 13 residues. Germline V gives CDR1 LNHDA, CDR2 SQIVND (reference sequence). Study conclusions and caveats: Immune exposure information available was restricted to CMV serostatus. The Asian-associated ancestry cluster reportedly had fewer N-insertions than the approximately 650-donor mean in a later analysis.

The gene calls are TRBV19 and TRBJ1-1, with D possibly being TRBD1 (6 bases). The specimen was PBMCs. The origin of this receptor is a human donor in good health. The CDR3 nucleotides are TGTGCCAGTAGTATAAACCCAGGGGAGAAGGCTTTCTTT. Residues: CASSINPGEKAFF.